This TCR beta chain emerged from a study of tissue T cells after allogeneic stem cell transplantation. General observations from the study: Blood and spleen captured only part of the tissue TCR repertoire. Anatomically similar tissues had similar TCR repertoires within each patient.

As to this clone: Its antigen is currently unknown. Gene names denote mouse genes. The sequence runs out 1 residue before the end of the CDR3; the remainder is reconstructed from the germline J gene.

Germline loops: CDR1 KGHPV, CDR2 FQNQEV (reference sequence). Between the trimmed V and J ends, which lost 1 base and 6 bases, there was a span of 6 bases. The CDR3 runs 12 residues. The protocol was immunoSEQ multiplex PCR, while the TCRdb copy is restricted to in-frame clones and leaves out a portion. The sample consists of just under 7,500 clones, roughly 53% of them appearing once. Sample time point: mouse harvest day 7 after allogeneic transplant. Tail vein injection delivered 10^7 T-cell-depleted bone marrow cells and 10^6 splenic CD5+ T cells. The source of this sequence is a female BALB/c mouse given C57BL/6 T cells with graft-versus-host disease after an allogeneic hematopoietic cell transplant. This chain connects TRBV26 to TRBJ1-1; D is uncertain. The source material was gut tissue. This CDR3 is CASSLYQSEVFF. The DNA read from the CDR3 is TGTGCCAGCAGTCTGTACCAATCAGAAGTCTTC.